Sequencing of this T cell receptor (beta chain) was carried out in a study of chemoradiotherapy in HPV16-positive cancers. Whole-study results and caveats: During treatment, candidate HPV-specific clones and E7-related motifs expanded in tumor. Better recurrence-free survival went with HPV-responsive T-cell expansion in HPV16-positive patients. Functional assays defining HPV-specific T cells used only a couple of HPV16-positive patients.

Over chemoradiotherapy, repertoires were sampled more than once. The table came from immunoSEQ multiplex PCR; TCRdb's copy has only in-frame clones and leaves some out. Of 900 to 1,300 clones in the sample, approximately 85% are singletons; the top ten hold 10% to 14%. The CDR3 is made up of 13 amino acids. The ends were cut back, 3 bases at V and 4 bases at J, with 10 bases in the middle. CDR1 SGDLS and CDR2 YYNGEE come from the germline V gene. The sample holds a few counts of this clone. The antigen is unknown. This TCR was recovered from a human donor with HPV-associated anogenital cancer. This sample comprised tumor tissue, obtained from a patient who underwent chemoradiotherapy. The chain carries TRBV9 and TRBJ2-5; D perhaps matches TRBD1 (5 bases). CDR3 DNA: TGTGCCAGCAGCGCCTCTCAGGGAGAGACCCAGTACTTC. Its translation: CASSASQGETQYF.